This TCR beta chain was identified in a study of Tregs in tolerant kidney transplant recipients. Study observations and caveats: Antigen-driven expansion was suggested because donor-specific Tregs expanded more than all Tregs in tolerant patients. The small number of patients limits these findings pending further validation.

CD4+CD25+CD127- Tregs, CD4+CD25- non-Tregs, CD4 and CD8 cells were sorted. Notes on this clone: Its antigen remains unknown.

The protocol was immunoSEQ multiplex PCR, while the TCRdb copy is restricted to in-frame clones and leaves out a portion. This table holds about 110,000 clones, roughly 90% found once. This CDR3 has 16 residues. V lost 3 bases, J lost 6 bases, and 18 bases lay in between. Germline V gives CDR1 SSHAT, CDR2 FNYEAQ (reference sequence). The sample was CD4+ T cells from blood, taken before the transplant. This chain connects TRBV7-7 to TRBJ1-5; D may be TRBD1 (5 bases). This TCR was sampled from a human donor who received a combined kidney and bone marrow transplant. The CDR3 sequence: CASSFSETENGQPQHF. CDR3 sequence (DNA): TGTGCCAGCAGCTTTTCGGAGACAGAAAATGGTCAGCCCCAGCATTTT.